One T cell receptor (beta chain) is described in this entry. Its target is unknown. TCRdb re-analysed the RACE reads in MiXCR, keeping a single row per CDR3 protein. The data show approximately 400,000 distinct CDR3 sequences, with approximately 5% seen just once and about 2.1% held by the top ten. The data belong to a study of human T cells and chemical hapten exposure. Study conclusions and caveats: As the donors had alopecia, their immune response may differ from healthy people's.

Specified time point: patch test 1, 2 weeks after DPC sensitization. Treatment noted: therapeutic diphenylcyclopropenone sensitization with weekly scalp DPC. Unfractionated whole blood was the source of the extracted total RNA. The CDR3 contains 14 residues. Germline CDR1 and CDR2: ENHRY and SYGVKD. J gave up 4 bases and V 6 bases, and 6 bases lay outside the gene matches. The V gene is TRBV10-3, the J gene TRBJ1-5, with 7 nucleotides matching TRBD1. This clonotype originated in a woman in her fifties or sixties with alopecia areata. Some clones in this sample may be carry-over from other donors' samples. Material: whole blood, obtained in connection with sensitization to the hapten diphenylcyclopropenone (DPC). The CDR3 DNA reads TGTGCCATCAGGGCGGGACAGCCAAATCAGCCCCAGCATTTT. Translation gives CAIRAGQPNQPQHF.